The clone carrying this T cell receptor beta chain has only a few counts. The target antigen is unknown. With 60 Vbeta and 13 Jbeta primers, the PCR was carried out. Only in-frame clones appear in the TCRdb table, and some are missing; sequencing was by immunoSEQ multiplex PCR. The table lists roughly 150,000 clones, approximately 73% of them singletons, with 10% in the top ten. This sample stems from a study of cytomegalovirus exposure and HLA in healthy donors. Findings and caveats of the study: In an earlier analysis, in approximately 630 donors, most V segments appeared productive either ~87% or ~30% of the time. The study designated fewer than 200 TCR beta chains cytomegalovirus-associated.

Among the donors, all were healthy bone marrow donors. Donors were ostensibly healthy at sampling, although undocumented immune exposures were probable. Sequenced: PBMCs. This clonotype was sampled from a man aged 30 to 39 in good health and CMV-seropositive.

The CDR3 nucleotides are TGTGCCAGCAGCTTAGGAGGTGGCAGCCGAACGAACACTGAAGCTTTCTTT. Amino acids: CASSLGGGSRTNTEAFF. The chain has TRBV7-9 and TRBJ1-1; D remains ambiguous. Germline CDR1 SEHNR, CDR2 FQNEAQ (reference sequence). The V gene lost 1 base and the J gene lost 1 base, with 16 bases spanning the gap. There are 17 residues in the CDR3. Full variable domain (missing parts from reference TRBV7-9 and TRBJ1-1): DTGVSQNPRHKITKRGQNVTFRCDPISEHNRLYWYRQTLGQGPEFLTYFQNEAQLEKSRLLSDRFSAERPKGSFSTLEIQRTEQGDSAMYLCASSLGGGSRTNTEAFFGQGTRLTVV.